This TCR beta chain was captured by sequencing in a study of T-cell memory formation after mild COVID-19. General study points: Clones contracting day 15 to 85 were balanced CD4/CD8; later expanders leaned CD4+. Second-wave clones with a day 37 peak had unconfirmed SARS-CoV-2 specificity. Prior to infection, memory already included some responding clones, suggesting cross-reactive memory joined.

TCR alpha and TCR beta cDNA libraries with sample barcodes and UMIs came from 5'RACE using constant-segment primers. TCRdb reprocessed the 5' RACE reads via MiXCR and lists one record per CDR3 protein. The sample holds under 110,000 distinct CDR3 sequences, more than 15% seen once. This clonotype was counted ten times or more. Its specificity is not known. The CDR3 has 12 residues. Germline values: CDR1 SGHVS, CDR2 FNYEAQ. V shed 5 bases and J shed 7 bases, with 11 bases lying between them. The TCR sequence derives from an adult woman who had mild COVID-19 (a few samples of this study predate the infection). Cell type and time point are not known. The sequenced sample was PBMCs or a T cell subset sorted from them (not recorded which). The chain couples TRBV7-6 to TRBJ1-1; D may be TRBD1 (5 bases). CDR3 bases: TGTGCCAGCAGCGGGGCCGGGCATGAAGCTTTCTTT. Its translation is CASSGAGHEAFF.